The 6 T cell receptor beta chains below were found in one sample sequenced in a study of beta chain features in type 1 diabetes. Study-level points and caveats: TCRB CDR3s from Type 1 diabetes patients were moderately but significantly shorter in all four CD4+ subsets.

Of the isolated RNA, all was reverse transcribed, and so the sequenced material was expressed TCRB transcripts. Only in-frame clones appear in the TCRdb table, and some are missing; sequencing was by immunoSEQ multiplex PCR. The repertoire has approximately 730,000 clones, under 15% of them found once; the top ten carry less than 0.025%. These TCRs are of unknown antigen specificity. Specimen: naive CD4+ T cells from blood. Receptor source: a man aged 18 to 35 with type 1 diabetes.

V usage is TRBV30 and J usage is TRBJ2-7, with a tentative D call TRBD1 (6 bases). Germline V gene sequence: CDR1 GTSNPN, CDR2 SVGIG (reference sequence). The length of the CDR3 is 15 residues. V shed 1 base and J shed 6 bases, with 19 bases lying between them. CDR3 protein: CAWSAGQTNLGEQYF. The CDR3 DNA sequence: TGTGCCTGGAGTGCAGGACAGACGAACCTGGGCGAGCAGTACTTC.

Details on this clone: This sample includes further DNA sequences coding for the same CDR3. The chain's CDR3 is CASSFTQGSYGYTF. CDR3 nucleotide sequence: TGTGCCAGCAGCTTTACCCAGGGCTCCTATGGCTACACCTTC. The V call is TRBV7-9, the J call TRBJ1-2, with D perhaps matching TRBD1 (5 bases). Per the germline V gene, CDR1 is SEHNR and CDR2 is FQNEAQ (reference sequence). The germline V and J ends were trimmed by 3 bases and 4 bases, with 12 bases remaining between them. This CDR3 contains 14 residues.

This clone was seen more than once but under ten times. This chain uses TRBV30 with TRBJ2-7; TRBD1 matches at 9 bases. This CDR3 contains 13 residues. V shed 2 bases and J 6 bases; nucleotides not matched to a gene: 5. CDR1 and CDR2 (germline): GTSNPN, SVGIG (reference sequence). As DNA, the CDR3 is TGTGCCTGGAGTCCGGGACAGGGTCTCGAGCAGTACTTC. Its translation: CAWSPGQGLEQYF.

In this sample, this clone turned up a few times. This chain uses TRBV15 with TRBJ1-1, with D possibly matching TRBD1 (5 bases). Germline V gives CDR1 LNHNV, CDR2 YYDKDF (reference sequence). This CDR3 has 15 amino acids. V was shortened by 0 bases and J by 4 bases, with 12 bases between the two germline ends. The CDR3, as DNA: TGTGCCACCAGCAGAGATCATGGGGCCGTCACTGAAGCTTTCTTT. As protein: CATSRDHGAVTEAFF.

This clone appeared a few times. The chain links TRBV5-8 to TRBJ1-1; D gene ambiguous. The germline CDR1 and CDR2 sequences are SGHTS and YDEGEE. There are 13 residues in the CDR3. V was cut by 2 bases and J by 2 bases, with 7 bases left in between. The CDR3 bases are TGTGCCAGCAGCTTTACTGGAAACACTGAAGCTTTCTTT. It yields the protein CASSFTGNTEAFF. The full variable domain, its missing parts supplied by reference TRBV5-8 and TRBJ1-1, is EAGVTQSPTHLIKTRGQQATLRCSPISGHTSVYWYQQALGLGLQFLLWYDEGEERNRGNFPPRFSGRQFPNYSSELNVNALELEDSALYLCASSFTGNTEAFFGQGTRLTVV.

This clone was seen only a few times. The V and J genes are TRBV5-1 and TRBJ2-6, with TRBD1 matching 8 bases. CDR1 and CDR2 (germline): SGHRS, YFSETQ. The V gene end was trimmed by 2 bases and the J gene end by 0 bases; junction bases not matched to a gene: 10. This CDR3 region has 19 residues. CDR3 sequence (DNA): TGCGCCAGCAGCTTCCGACAGGGGAAAATCAACTCTGGGGCCAACGTCCTGACTTTC. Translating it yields CASSFRQGKINSGANVLTF.